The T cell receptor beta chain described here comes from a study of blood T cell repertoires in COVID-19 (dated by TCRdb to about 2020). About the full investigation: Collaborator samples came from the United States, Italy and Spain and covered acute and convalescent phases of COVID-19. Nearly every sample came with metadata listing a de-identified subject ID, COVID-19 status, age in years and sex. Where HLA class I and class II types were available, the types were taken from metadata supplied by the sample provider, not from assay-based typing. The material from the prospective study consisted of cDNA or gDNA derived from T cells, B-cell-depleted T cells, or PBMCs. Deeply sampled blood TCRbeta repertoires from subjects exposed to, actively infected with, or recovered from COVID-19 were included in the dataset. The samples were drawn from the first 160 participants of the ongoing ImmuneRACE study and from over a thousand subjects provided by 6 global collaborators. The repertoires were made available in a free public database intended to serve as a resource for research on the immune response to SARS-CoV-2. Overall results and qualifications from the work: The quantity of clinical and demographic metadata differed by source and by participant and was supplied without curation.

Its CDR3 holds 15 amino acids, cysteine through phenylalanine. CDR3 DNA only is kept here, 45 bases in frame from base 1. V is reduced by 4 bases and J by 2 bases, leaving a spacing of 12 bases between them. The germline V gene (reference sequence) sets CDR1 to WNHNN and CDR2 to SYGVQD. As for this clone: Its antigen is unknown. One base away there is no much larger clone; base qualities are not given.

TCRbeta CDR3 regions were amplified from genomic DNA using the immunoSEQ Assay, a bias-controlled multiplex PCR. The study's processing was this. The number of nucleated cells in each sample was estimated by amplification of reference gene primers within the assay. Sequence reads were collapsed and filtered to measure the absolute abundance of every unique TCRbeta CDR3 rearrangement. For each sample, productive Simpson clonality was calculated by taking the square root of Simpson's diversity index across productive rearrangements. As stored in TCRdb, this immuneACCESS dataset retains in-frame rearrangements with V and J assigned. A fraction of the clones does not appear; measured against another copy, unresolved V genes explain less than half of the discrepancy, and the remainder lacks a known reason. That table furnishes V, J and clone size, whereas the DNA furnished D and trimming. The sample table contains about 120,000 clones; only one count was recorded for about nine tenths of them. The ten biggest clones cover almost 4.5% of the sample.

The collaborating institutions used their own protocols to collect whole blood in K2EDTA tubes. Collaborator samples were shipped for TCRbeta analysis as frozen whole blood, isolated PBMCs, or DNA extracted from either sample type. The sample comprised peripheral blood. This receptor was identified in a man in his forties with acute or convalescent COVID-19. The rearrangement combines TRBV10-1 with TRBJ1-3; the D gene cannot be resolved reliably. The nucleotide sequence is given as TGCGCCAGCAGTGTCGGACGACTACCTGGAAACACCATATATTTT. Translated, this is CASSVGRLPGNTIYF.